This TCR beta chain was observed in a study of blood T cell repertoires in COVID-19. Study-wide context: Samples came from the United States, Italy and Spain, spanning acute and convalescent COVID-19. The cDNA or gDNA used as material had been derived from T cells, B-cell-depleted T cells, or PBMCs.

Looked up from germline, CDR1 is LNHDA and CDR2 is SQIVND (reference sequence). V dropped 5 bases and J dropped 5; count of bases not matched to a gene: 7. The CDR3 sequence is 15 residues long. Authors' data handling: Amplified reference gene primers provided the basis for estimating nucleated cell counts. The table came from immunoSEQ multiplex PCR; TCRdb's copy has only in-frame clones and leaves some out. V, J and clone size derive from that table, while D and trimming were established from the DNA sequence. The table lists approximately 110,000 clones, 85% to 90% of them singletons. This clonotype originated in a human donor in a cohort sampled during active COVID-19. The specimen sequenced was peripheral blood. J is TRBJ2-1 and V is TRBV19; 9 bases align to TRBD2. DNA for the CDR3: TGTGCCAGTAGTCTTCACGGGACTAGCCACAATGAGCAGTTCTTC. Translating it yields CASSLHGTSHNEQFF.